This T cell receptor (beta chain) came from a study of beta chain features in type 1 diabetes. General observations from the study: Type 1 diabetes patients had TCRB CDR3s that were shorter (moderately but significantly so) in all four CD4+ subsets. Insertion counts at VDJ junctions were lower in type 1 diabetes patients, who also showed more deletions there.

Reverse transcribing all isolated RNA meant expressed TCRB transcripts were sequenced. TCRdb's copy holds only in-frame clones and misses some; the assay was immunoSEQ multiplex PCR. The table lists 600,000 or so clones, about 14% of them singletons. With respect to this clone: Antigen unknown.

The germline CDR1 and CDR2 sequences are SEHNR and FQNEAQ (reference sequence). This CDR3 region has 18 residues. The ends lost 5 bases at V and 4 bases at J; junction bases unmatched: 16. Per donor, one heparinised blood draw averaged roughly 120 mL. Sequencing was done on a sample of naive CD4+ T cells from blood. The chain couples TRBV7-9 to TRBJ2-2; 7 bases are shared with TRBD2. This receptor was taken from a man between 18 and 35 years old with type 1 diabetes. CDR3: CASSPQGAREKGTGELFF. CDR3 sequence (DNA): TGTGCCAGCAGCCCCCAGGGAGCGCGGGAGAAGGGCACCGGGGAGCTGTTTTTT.